The sequence of this T cell receptor (beta chain) was determined in a study of shared clonotypes between healthy human individuals. The protocol was immunoSEQ multiplex PCR, while the TCRdb copy is restricted to in-frame clones and leaves out a portion. Altogether 450,000 or so clones are present, roughly 80% being singletons, with the ten largest covering approximately 12%. V gave up 2 bases and J gave up 3 bases, with 13 bases separating them. CDR3 length: 15 residues. Germline values: CDR1 MGHRA, CDR2 YSYEKL. This clone was seen just once. This clonotype was obtained from a woman between 35 and 50 years old in good health. Some clones in this sample may be carry-over from other donors' samples. The chain is built from TRBV4-1 and TRBJ1-1; possible D gene TRBD1, 5 bases. Sequencing was performed on PBMCs. Written as DNA, the CDR3 is TGCGCCAGCAGCCAACCCACAGGTTTTTACACTGAAGCTTTCTTT. Encoded protein: CASSQPTGFYTEAFF.